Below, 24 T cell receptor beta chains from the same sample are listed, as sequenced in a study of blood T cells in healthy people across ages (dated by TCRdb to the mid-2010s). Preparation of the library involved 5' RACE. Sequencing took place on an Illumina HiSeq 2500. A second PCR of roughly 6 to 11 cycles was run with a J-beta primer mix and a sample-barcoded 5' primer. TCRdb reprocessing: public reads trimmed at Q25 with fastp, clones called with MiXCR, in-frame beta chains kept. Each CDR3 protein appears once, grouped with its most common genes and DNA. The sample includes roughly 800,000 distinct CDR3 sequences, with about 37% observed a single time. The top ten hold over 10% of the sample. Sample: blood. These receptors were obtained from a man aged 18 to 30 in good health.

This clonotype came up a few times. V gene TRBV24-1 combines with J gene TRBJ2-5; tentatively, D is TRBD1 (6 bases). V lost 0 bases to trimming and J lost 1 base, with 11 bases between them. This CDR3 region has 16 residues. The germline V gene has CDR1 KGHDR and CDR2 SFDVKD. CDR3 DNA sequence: TGTGCCACCAGTGATTTGATTGGGACACCCCAAGAGACCCAGTACTTC. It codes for CATSDLIGTPQETQYF.

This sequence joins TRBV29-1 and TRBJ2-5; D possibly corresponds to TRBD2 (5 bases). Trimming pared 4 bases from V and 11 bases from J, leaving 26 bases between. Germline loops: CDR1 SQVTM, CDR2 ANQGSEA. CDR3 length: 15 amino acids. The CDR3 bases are TGCAGCGTTGCGCCCCGGACTCCTAGCCTTAATGAGCAGTACTTC. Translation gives CSVAPRTPSLNEQYF.

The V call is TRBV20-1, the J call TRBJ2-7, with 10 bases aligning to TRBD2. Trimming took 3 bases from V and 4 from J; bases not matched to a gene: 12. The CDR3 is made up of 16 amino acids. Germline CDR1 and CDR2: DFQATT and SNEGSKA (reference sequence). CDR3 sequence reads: CSASSPSGGPPYEQYF. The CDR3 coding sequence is TGCAGTGCTAGTAGCCCTAGCGGGGGCCCCCCTTACGAGCAGTACTTC.

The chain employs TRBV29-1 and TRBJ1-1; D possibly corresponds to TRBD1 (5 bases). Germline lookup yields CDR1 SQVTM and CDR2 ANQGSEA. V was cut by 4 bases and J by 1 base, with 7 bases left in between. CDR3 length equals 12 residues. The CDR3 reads CSVAGGNTEAFF. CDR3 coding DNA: TGCAGCGTTGCGGGGGGGAACACTGAAGCTTTCTTT.

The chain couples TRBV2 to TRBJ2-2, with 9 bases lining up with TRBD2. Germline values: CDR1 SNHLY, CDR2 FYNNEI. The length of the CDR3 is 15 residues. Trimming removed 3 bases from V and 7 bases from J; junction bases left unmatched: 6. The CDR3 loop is CASSDAGGQHGELFF. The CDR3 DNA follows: TGTGCCAGCAGTGATGCGGGGGGGCAGCACGGGGAGCTGTTTTTT.

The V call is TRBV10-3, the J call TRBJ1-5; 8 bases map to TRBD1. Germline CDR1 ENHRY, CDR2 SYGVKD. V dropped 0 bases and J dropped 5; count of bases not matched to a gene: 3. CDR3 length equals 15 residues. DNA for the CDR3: TGTGCCATCAGTGAGTCGGGACAGGAGGATCAGCCCCAGCATTTT. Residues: CAISESGQEDQPQHF.

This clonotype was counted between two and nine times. The CDR3 DNA reads as TGTGCCAGCAGTGAAGGGGGCACAGCTAACTATGGCTACACCTTC. Translated: CASSEGGTANYGYTF. The chain has TRBV2 and TRBJ1-2, with TRBD1 as a possible D gene (5 bases). Germline CDR1 is SNHLY and CDR2 is FYNNEI. The V gene lost 1 base and the J gene lost 0 bases, with 9 bases spanning the gap. The CDR3 contains 15 residues. The full variable domain, in which reference TRBV2 and TRBJ1-2 provide the parts outside the CDR3, is EPEVTQTPSHQVTQMGQEVILRCVPISNHLYFYWYRQILGQKVEFLVSFYNNEISEKSEIFDDQFSVERPDGSNFTLKIRSTKLEDSAMYFCASSEGGTANYGYTFGSGTRLTVV.

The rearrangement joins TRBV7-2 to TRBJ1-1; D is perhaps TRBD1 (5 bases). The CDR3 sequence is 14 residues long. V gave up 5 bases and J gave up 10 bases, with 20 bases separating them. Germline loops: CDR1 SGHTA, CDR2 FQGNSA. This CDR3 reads CASSPGSWKGGAFF. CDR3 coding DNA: TGTGCCAGCAGCCCAGGGTCGTGGAAGGGTGGAGCTTTCTTT.

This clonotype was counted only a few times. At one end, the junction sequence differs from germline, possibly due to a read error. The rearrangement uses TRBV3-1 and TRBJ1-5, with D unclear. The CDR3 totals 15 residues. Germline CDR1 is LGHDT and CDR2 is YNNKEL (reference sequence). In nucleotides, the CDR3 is TGTGCCAGCAGCCAAGAAAACGAGAGCAGTCAGCCCCAGCATTTT. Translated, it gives CASSQENESSQPQHF.

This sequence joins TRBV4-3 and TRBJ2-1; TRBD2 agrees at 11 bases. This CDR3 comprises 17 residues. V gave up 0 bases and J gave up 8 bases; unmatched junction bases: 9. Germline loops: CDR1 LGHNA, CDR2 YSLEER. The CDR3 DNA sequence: TGCGCCAGCAGCCAAGAACATCGGACTAGCGGGTTCTATGAGCAGTTCTTC. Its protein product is CASSQEHRTSGFYEQFF.

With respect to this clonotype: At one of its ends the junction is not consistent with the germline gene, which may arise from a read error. The CDR3 sequence: CASSLSGISYNEQFW. Written as DNA, the CDR3 is TGTGCCAGCAGTTTATCAGGGATCTCCTACAATGAGCAGTTCTGG. This rearrangement joins TRBV27 to TRBJ2-1; D remains unclear. Germline CDR1 and CDR2: MNHEY and SMNVEV (reference sequence). CDR3 size: 15 residues.

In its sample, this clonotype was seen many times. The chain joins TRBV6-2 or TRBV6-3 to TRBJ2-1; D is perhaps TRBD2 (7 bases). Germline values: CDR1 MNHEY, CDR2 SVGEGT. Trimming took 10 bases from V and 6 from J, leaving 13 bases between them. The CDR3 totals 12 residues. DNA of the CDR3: TGTGCCAACCGGGGAGGGGGCAATGAGCAGTTCTTC. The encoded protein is CANRGGGNEQFF.

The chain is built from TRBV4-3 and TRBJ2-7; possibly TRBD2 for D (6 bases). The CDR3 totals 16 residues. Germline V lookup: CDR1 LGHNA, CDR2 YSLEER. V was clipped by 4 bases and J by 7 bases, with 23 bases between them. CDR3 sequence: CASSLGGVNSYNEQYF. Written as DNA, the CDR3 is TGCGCCAGCAGCCTTGGCGGGGTGAACTCCTACAATGAGCAGTACTTC.

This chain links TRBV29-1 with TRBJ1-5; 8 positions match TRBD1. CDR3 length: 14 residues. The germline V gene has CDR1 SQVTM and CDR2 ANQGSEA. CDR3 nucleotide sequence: TGCGGTGTTGCTCCAGCGGACAGGGATCAGCCCCAGCATTTT. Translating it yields CGVAPADRDQPQHF.

The CDR3 DNA follows: TGTGCCAGCAGCTTACCAGTTTTACCCTACGAGCAGTACTTC. Protein sequence: CASSLPVLPYEQYF. The rearrangement joins TRBV7-9 to TRBJ2-7; D is unresolved. The germline V and J ends were trimmed by 2 bases and 2 bases, with 10 bases remaining between them. This CDR3 comprises 14 residues. The germline V gene encodes CDR1 SEHNR and CDR2 FQNEAQ (reference sequence). The full variable domain, with the rest looked up from reference TRBV7-9 and TRBJ2-7, is DTGVSQNPRHKITKRGQNVTFRCDPISEHNRLYWYRQTLGQGPEFLTYFQNEAQLEKSRLLSDRFSAERPKGSFSTLEIQRTEQGDSAMYLCASSLPVLPYEQYFGPGTRLTVT.

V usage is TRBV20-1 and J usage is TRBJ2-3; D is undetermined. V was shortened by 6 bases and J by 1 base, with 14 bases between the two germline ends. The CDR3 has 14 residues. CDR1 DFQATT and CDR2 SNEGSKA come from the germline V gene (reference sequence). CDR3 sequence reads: CSAQAIWGTDTQYF. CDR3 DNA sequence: TGCAGTGCCCAGGCCATATGGGGCACAGATACGCAGTATTTT.

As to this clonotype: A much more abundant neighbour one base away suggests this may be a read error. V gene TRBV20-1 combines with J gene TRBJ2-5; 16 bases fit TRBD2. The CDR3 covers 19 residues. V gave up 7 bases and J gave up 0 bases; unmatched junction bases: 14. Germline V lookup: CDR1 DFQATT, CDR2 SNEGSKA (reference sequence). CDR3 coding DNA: TGCAGTGTTAGCCCCACCGGGACTAGCGGGGGGGCAGACCAAGAGACCCAGTACTTC. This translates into CSVSPTGTSGGADQETQYF.

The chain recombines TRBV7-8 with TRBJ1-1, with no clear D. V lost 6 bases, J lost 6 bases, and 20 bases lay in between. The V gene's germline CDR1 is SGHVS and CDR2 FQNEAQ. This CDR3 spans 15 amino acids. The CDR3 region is CASRPKWLLKAEAFF. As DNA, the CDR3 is TGTGCCAGCAGACCGAAGTGGCTTTTAAAGGCTGAAGCTTTCTTT.

This CDR3 is CASVRGGELFF. In DNA form, the CDR3 reads TGTGCCAGTGTTCGGGGGGGGGAGCTGTTTTTT. The gene calls are TRBV19 and TRBJ2-2, with a weak D call TRBD2 (6 bases). The CDR3 sequence is 11 residues long. V lost 8 bases and J 8 bases, leaving 9 bases between the germline ends. CDR1 is LNHDA and CDR2 is SQIVND in the germline V gene (reference sequence).

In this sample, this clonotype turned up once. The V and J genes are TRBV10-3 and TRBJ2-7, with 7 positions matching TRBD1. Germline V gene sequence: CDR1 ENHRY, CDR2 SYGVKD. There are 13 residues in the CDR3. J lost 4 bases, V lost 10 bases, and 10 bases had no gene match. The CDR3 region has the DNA TGTGCCACCTCCGGGACAGAGATATACGAGCAGTACTTC. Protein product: CATSGTEIYEQYF.

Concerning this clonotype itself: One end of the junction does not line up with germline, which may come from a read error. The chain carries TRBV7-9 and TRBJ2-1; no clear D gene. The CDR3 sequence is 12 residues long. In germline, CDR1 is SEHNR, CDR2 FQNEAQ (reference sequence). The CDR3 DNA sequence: TGTGCCAGCAGCTTTGCCCCCGACGGTATACACTTC. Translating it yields CASSFAPDGIHF.

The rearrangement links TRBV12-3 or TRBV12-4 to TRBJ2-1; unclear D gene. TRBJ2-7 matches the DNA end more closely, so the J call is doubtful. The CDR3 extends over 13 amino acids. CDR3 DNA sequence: TGTGCCAGTACCCTTGGGTCCTACAATGAGCAGTACTTC. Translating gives CASTLGSYNEQYF.

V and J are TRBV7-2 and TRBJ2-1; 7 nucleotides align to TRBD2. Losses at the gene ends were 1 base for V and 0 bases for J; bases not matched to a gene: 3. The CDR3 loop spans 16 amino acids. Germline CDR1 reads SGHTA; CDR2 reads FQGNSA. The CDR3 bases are TGTGCCAGCAGCTTAGTAGGCGGGGGCTCCTACAATGAGCAGTTCTTC. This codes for CASSLVGGGSYNEQFF.

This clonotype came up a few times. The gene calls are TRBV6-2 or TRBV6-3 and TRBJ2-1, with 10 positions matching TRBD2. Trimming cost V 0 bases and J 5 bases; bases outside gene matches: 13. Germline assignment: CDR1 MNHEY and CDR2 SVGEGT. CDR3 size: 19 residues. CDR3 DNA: TGTGCCAGCAGTTACTCGAAGCAGAAGCGGGGGGGCGGTAACAATGAGCAGTTCTTC. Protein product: CASSYSKQKRGGGNNEQFF.